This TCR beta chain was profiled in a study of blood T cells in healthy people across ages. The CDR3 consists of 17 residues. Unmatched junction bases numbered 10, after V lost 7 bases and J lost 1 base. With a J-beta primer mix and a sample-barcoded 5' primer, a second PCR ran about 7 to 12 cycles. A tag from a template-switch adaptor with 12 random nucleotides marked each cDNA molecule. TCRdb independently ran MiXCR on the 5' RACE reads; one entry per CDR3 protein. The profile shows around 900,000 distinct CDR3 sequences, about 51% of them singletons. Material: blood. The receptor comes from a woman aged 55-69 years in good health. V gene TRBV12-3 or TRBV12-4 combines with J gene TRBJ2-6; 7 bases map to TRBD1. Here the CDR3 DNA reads TGTGCCAGCAACCGGGACAGAGTTCGATCTGGGGCCAACGTCCTGACTTTC. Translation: CASNRDRVRSGANVLTF.